What follows is one TCR beta chain and its context. Its antigen is currently unknown. This entry comes from a study of T cells after yellow fever vaccination. Trimming cost V 3 bases and J 2 bases, with 10 bases left between them. There are 14 residues in the CDR3. Germline V gives CDR1 MDHEN, CDR2 SYDVKM. Study findings and constraints: A large majority of primary-vaccination clones showed up again after the booster (approximately 95% CD4, around 90% CD8). FACS-sorted repertoires could harbor abundant contaminating bulk-population clonotypes. A small share of clonotypes appeared in both CD4 and CD8 compartments. A weaker but faster secondary response was observed, peaking on day 5 versus 15.

TCRdb reanalysed the 5' RACE reads using MiXCR and keeps one entry per CDR3 protein. The sample records about 430,000 distinct CDR3 sequences, roughly a sixth being singletons. This receptor was identified in a man between 18 and 35 years old who received the YFV17D yellow fever vaccine. This rearrangement joins TRBV28 to TRBJ2-5; no firm D call. The material was PBMCs, obtained before the yellow fever booster vaccination. CDR3 region: CASSFDTFQETQYF. The CDR3 DNA reads TGTGCCAGCAGTTTTGACACCTTTCAAGAGACCCAGTACTTC.